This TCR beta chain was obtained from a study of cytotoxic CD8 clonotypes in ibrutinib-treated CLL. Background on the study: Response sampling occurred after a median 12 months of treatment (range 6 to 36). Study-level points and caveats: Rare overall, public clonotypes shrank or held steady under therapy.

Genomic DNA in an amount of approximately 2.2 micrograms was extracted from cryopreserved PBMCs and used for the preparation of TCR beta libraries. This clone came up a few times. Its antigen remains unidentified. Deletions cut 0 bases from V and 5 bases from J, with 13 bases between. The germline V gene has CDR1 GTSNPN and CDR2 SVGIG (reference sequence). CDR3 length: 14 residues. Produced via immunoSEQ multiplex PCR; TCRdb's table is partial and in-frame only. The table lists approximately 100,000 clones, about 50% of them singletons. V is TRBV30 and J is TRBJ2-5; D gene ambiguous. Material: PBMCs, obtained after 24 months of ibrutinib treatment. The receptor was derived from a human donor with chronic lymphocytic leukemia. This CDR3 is CAWSVRVGVETQYF. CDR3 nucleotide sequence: TGTGCCTGGAGTGTTCGAGTTGGGGTCGAGACCCAGTACTTC.